This T cell receptor beta chain was recovered during a study of STAT3 mutations in large granular lymphocyte leukemia. About the study: Canonical activating STAT3 mutations were detected in roughly half of the longitudinally sequenced T-LGLL patients. General study results and limits: At least one immunodominant TCR beta clonotype appeared in every T-cell large granular lymphocyte leukemia patient.

In its sample, this clone was seen once. Its antigen remains unidentified. Measured with immunoSEQ multiplex PCR; TCRdb has only the in-frame clones, and not every one. Among several thousand clones listed, about 89% were seen once. This receptor was taken from a man aged 80 or over with T-cell large granular lymphocyte leukemia. Some clones in this sample may be carry-over from other donors' samples. Sequencing was carried out using peripheral blood mononuclear cells.

CDR3 DNA sequence: TGTGCCAGCAGTGTGCGGGGGGGCAGCAATCAGCCCCAGCATTTT. This translates into CASSVRGGSNQPQHF. The chain links TRBV28 to TRBJ1-5, with D perhaps matching TRBD1 (6 bases). The germline CDR1 and CDR2 sequences are MDHEN and SYDVKM. V dropped 5 bases and J dropped 1 base, with 12 bases sitting between them. The CDR3 spans 15 residues.